These T cell receptor beta chains were read from a single sample in a study of blood T cells in healthy people across ages. A single record per CDR3 protein comes from TCRdb applying MiXCR to the 5' RACE reads. The sample has about 1.7 million distinct CDR3 sequences; 25% to 30% are singletons. The sample taken for sequencing was blood. Source of these receptors: a woman aged 25-40 years in good health. Each CDR3 is given with its conserved first and last residue. The order of the fields is J gene, D gene, clone size, V gene, CDR3 protein, CDR3 DNA. The D gene is left open where the match is weak. Where a row states a size, it is once, few, many or the class of an expanded clone; other rows omit it.

J gene: TRBJ2-5
D gene: NA
clone size: few
V gene: TRBV3-1
CDR3 protein: CASSPVGQTQYF
CDR3 DNA: TGTGCCAGCAGCCCAGTTGGTCAGACCCAGTACTTC

J gene: TRBJ2-3
D gene: TRBD2
clone size: few
V gene: TRBV12-3/TRBV12-4
CDR3 protein: CASRGLAGLRFSTDTQYF
CDR3 DNA: TGTGCCAGCAGGGGACTAGCGGGGCTTCGCTTTAGCACAGATACGCAGTATTTT

J gene: TRBJ1-4
D gene: TRBD1
clone size: few
V gene: TRBV10-3
CDR3 protein: CAISDPGQGATNEKLFF
CDR3 DNA: TGTGCCATCAGTGACCCCGGACAGGGGGCAACTAATGAAAAACTGTTTTTT

J gene: TRBJ2-5
D gene: NA
clone size: few
V gene: TRBV10-3
CDR3 protein: CAIRTEEETQYF
CDR3 DNA: TGTGCCATCAGGACGGAGGAAGAGACCCAGTACTTC

J gene: TRBJ1-2
D gene: TRBD1
clone size: few
V gene: TRBV3-1
CDR3 protein: CASSRRTGDVYGYTF
CDR3 DNA: TGTGCCAGCAGCCGACGGACAGGAGATGTTTATGGCTACACCTTC

J gene: TRBJ2-1
D gene: TRBD2
clone size: few
V gene: TRBV12-3/TRBV12-4
CDR3 protein: CASRRRTSGSNEQFF
CDR3 DNA: TGTGCCAGCAGACGGCGGACTAGCGGGAGTAATGAGCAGTTCTTC

J gene: TRBJ2-7
D gene: TRBD2
clone size: NA
V gene: TRBV11-2
CDR3 protein: CASRFSGGEDEQYF
CDR3 DNA: TGTGCCAGCAGATTTAGCGGGGGGGAGGACGAGCAGTACTTC

J gene: TRBJ2-1
D gene: NA
clone size: few
V gene: TRBV20-1
CDR3 protein: CSASGGSAYNEQFF
CDR3 DNA: TGCAGTGCTAGTGGGGGGAGTGCCTACAATGAGCAGTTCTTC

J gene: TRBJ1-5
D gene: NA
clone size: NA
V gene: TRBV10-3
CDR3 protein: CAISPGQYQPQHF
CDR3 DNA: TGTGCCATCAGTCCAGGGCAATATCAGCCCCAGCATTTT

J gene: TRBJ2-5
D gene: TRBD2
clone size: few
V gene: TRBV7-8
CDR3 protein: CASSYRLADLRGDEQYF
CDR3 DNA: TGTGCCAGCAGCTACAGACTAGCGGATTTGCGGGGCGATGAGCAGTACTTC